What follows are 31 T cell receptor beta chains derived from one specimen sequenced in a study of shared clonotypes between healthy human individuals. The method was immunoSEQ multiplex PCR; TCRdb's version includes in-frame clones alone and lacks a portion of them. The sample shows about 470,000 clones, 79% of them seen only once. What was sequenced was PBMCs. The receptor source for this set is a woman aged 40 to 55 in good health. Some clones in this sample may be carry-over from other donors' samples.

V is TRBV5-8 and J is TRBJ1-4, with a possible D match to TRBD1 (6 bases). Trimming pared 1 base from V and 8 bases from J, leaving 15 bases between. This CDR3 is 15 amino acids long. Per germline, CDR1 SGHTS and CDR2 YDEGEE. The CDR3 is CASSLIRGGREKLFF. DNA of the CDR3: TGTGCCAGCAGCTTGATCAGGGGCGGCCGAGAAAAACTGTTTTTT.

The chain is built from TRBV28 and TRBJ1-2; the D is unclear. The V end was cut by 8 bases, the J end by 3 bases, with 13 bases between. In germline, CDR1 is MDHEN, CDR2 SYDVKM. This CDR3 region has 13 residues. The CDR3 region has the DNA TGTGCCAGCTCTGACTTATCACACTATGGCTACACCTTC. This translates into CASSDLSHYGYTF.

This sequence joins TRBV5-1 and TRBJ2-2; 9 nucleotides line up with TRBD2. V lost 4 bases to trimming and J lost 5 bases; unmatched junction nucleotides: 12. Per the germline V gene, CDR1 is SGHRS and CDR2 is YFSETQ. CDR3 length: 17 amino acids. The CDR3 bases are TGCGCCAGCAGCCCAGGTCGGCGGGAGGGCTATACCGGGGAGCTGTTTTTT. Its translation is CASSPGRREGYTGELFF.

The CDR3 region is CASSPYGSSYNEQFF. For the CDR3, the DNA is TGCGCCAGCAGCCCCTACGGGAGCTCCTACAATGAGCAGTTCTTC. The V gene is TRBV5-1, the J gene TRBJ2-1; the D gene is possibly TRBD2 (6 bases). Looked up from germline, CDR1 is SGHRS and CDR2 is YFSETQ. With 4 bases removed from V and 0 bases from J, the gap between germline ends came to 11 bases. The length of the CDR3 is 15 residues.

This chain joins TRBV5-5 and TRBJ2-1, with a possible D match to TRBD1 (6 bases). CDR3 length equals 16 residues. Germline CDR1 SGHKS, CDR2 YYEKEE (reference sequence). V was cut by 1 base and J by 1 base, with 12 bases left in between. CDR3: CASSLRTARSYNEQFF. In nucleotides, the CDR3 is TGTGCCAGCAGCTTGCGGACAGCCCGGTCCTACAATGAGCAGTTCTTC.

This clone has a single count. The chain employs TRBV5-4 and TRBJ2-5; D ambiguous. CDR3 length: 15 amino acids. V shed 0 bases and J shed 4 bases, with 13 bases lying between them. The V gene's germline CDR1 is SGHNT and CDR2 YYREEE (reference sequence). CDR3: CASSLGTILPETQYF. The CDR3 DNA sequence: TGTGCCAGCAGCTTGGGGACCATCCTCCCAGAGACCCAGTACTTC. Filled out from reference TRBV5-4 and TRBJ2-5, the complete variable domain reads ETGVTQSPTHLIKTRGQQVTLRCSSQSGHNTVSWYQQALGQGPQFIFQYYREEENGRGNFPPRFSGLQFPNYSSELNVNALELDDSALYLCASSLGTILPETQYFGPGTRLLVL.

This rearrangement joins TRBV9 to TRBJ1-4; tentatively, D is TRBD1 (6 bases). Trimming removed 3 bases at V and 4 bases at J, with 10 bases between. CDR1 SGDLS and CDR2 YYNGEE come from the germline V gene. This CDR3 has 14 amino acids. For the CDR3, the DNA is TGTGCCAGCAGCGCAACAGGGATTAATGAAAAACTGTTTTTT. This encodes CASSATGINEKLFF.

The J gene is TRBJ2-7, the V gene TRBV25-1, with 7 nucleotides matching TRBD1. The CDR3 runs to 14 residues. V gave up 4 bases and J gave up 6 bases; unmatched junction bases: 9. CDR1 and CDR2 from the germline V gene are MGHDK and SYGVNS. The chain's CDR3 is CASSGTGVRSEQYF. In nucleotides, the CDR3 is TGTGCCAGCAGTGGAACAGGGGTGAGATCCGAGCAGTACTTC.

The chain couples TRBV7-3 to TRBJ2-5, with D possibly being TRBD1 (5 bases). The CDR3 loop spans 13 amino acids. The ends were cut back, 3 bases at V and 3 bases at J, with 8 bases in the middle. Germline V gene data show CDR1 as SGHTA and CDR2 as FQGTGA. The CDR3 sequence: CASSFGAEETQYF. Written as DNA, the CDR3 is TGTGCCAGCAGCTTTGGGGCTGAAGAGACCCAGTACTTC.

As to this clone: Just one base apart from a much larger clone, this may be a read error. This sequence joins TRBV10-3 and TRBJ1-2, with 7 bases identical to TRBD1. This CDR3 spans 14 amino acids. Germline V lookup: CDR1 ENHRY, CDR2 SYGVKD. CDR3 protein: CAISESGTAYDYTF. The CDR3 coding sequence is TGTGCCATCAGTGAATCCGGGACAGCCTATGACTACACCTTC.

The chain recombines TRBV10-3 with TRBJ1-1, with a tentative D call TRBD1 (5 bases). CDR3 size: 13 residues. Trimming removed 2 bases from V and 4 bases from J, with 8 bases in between. Germline-derived CDR1 and CDR2 are ENHRY and SYGVKD. This CDR3 is CAISERGGTEAFF. The CDR3 nucleotides are TGTGCCATCAGTGAGAGGGGAGGCACTGAAGCTTTCTTT.

J is TRBJ2-7 and V is TRBV5-4; D remains ambiguous. V lost 4 bases and J lost 7, with 15 bases in between. Per the germline V gene, CDR1 is SGHNT and CDR2 is YYREEE (reference sequence). The CDR3 sequence is 13 residues long. The CDR3 DNA sequence: TGTGCCAGCAGCGGAGTGACAAGTTTAGAGCAGTACTTC. This sequence encodes CASSGVTSLEQYF.

V and J are TRBV7-9 and TRBJ1-1; D is unresolved. V was clipped by 6 bases and J by 2 bases, with 16 bases between them. The germline gives CDR1 SEHNR, CDR2 FQNEAQ (reference sequence). There are 15 residues in the CDR3. The CDR3 DNA sequence: TGTGCCAGCAGTCCAGCCAGGCTGATTAACACTGAAGCTTTCTTT. Amino acid sequence: CASSPARLINTEAFF.

This chain links TRBV2 with TRBJ2-2; D may be TRBD1 (6 bases). Germline CDR1 SNHLY, CDR2 FYNNEI. The CDR3 loop spans 14 amino acids. V was cut by 5 bases and J by 4 bases, with 11 bases left in between. CDR3: CASSWDILTGELFF. DNA for the CDR3: TGTGCCAGCAGTTGGGACATACTCACCGGGGAGCTGTTTTTT.

As to this clone: The same CDR3 can be traced to other DNA sequences in this sample. This rearrangement joins TRBV18 to TRBJ2-7; a possible D gene is TRBD2 (6 bases). The germline gives CDR1 KGHSH, CDR2 LQKENI. There are 14 residues in the CDR3. V lost 2 bases and J 3 bases, leaving 11 bases between the germline ends. The CDR3 region is CASSPFDGGYEQYF. In nucleotides, the CDR3 is TGTGCCAGCTCACCATTCGACGGGGGCTACGAGCAGTACTTC.

This chain connects TRBV19 to TRBJ2-1; TRBD2 agrees at 14 bases. With 4 bases clipped from V and 4 bases from J, the junction kept 9 bases outside the gene matches. The CDR3 covers 18 residues. CDR1 and CDR2 (germline): LNHDA, SQIVND (reference sequence). In nucleotides, the CDR3 is TGTGCCAGTAGTACCCGACTAGCGGGAGGGACGGGATACAATGAGCAGTTCTTC. Its protein product is CASSTRLAGGTGYNEQFF.

V usage is TRBV7-9 and J usage is TRBJ2-7; 7 positions agree with TRBD1. This CDR3 spans 13 amino acids. V lost 5 bases and J lost 3; bases outside the gene matches: 4. Per germline, CDR1 SEHNR and CDR2 FQNEAQ (reference sequence). CDR3 DNA: TGTGCCAGCAGCCCGACAGGGATCTACGAGCAGTACTTC. Its translation is CASSPTGIYEQYF.

V gene TRBV9 combines with J gene TRBJ1-2; no reliable D call. CDR1 and CDR2 (germline): SGDLS, YYNGEE. The V end was cut by 4 bases, the J end by 7 bases, with 17 bases between. This CDR3 has 14 amino acids. CDR3 region: CASSLADGPRGYTF. The CDR3 DNA reads TGTGCCAGCAGCCTGGCGGACGGCCCTCGTGGCTACACCTTC. The variable domain in full, completed from reference TRBV9 and TRBJ1-2, reads DSGVTQTPKHLITATGQRVTLRCSPRSGDLSVYWYQQSLDQGLQFLIQYYNGEERAKGNILERFSAQQFPDLHSELNLSSLELGDSALYFCASSLADGPRGYTFGSGTRLTVV.

V usage is TRBV4-1 and J usage is TRBJ1-2; 8 bases line up with TRBD1. Germline V gene data show CDR1 as MGHRA and CDR2 as YSYEKL. V trimming: 3 bases; J trimming: 7 bases; junction bases outside the gene matches: 7. The CDR3 sequence is 14 residues long. CDR3 in DNA: TGCGCCAGCAGCCATGAGGACAGGGAGGGTGGCTACACCTTC. Translated: CASSHEDREGGYTF.

The chain joins TRBV27 to TRBJ2-7, with TRBD2 as a possible D gene (5 bases). Trimming shortened V by 3 bases and J by 3 bases, and 12 bases separated the two germline ends. Germline CDR1 and CDR2: MNHEY and SMNVEV (reference sequence). CDR3 length equals 14 residues. The DNA of the CDR3 is TGTGCCAGCAGTTTGGGCTTACGGGGCTACGAGCAGTACTTC. This sequence encodes CASSLGLRGYEQYF.

This clone was detected only a few times. The chain carries TRBV6-1 and TRBJ2-5, with 12 bases matching TRBD2. Germline CDR1 and CDR2: MNHNS and SASEGT. V trimming: 2 bases; J trimming: 4 bases; junction bases outside the gene matches: 17. CDR3 size: 20 residues. The chain's CDR3 is CASSELGGLRLAGVRETQYF. The CDR3 DNA is TGTGCCAGCAGTGAACTGGGGGGCTTGCGACTAGCGGGAGTCAGAGAGACCCAGTACTTC.

J is TRBJ2-5 and V is TRBV19; D is perhaps TRBD2 (6 bases). Per the germline V gene, CDR1 is LNHDA and CDR2 is SQIVND (reference sequence). The CDR3 consists of 15 residues. V shed 2 bases and J shed 3 bases, with 13 bases lying between them. CDR3 protein: CASSINGGRKETQYF. CDR3 bases: TGTGCCAGTAGTATAAATGGGGGGAGAAAAGAGACCCAGTACTTC.

This chain connects TRBV2 to TRBJ2-7; TRBD2 matches 9 bases. The germline gives CDR1 SNHLY, CDR2 FYNNEI. This CDR3 comprises 14 residues. Trimming removed 4 bases from V and 2 bases from J; junction bases left unmatched: 3. The CDR3 loop is CASSGTSDPYEQYF. The CDR3 DNA reads as TGTGCCAGCAGTGGGACTAGCGACCCCTACGAGCAGTACTTC.

CDR3 region: CAISEDRKGNQPQHF. The CDR3 DNA reads TGTGCCATCAGTGAAGACAGAAAGGGCAATCAGCCCCAGCATTTT. The chain combines TRBV10-3 with TRBJ1-5, with a weak D call TRBD1 (5 bases). The CDR3 has 15 amino acids. V was shortened by 3 bases and J by 2 bases, with 11 bases between the two germline ends. Germline V lookup: CDR1 ENHRY, CDR2 SYGVKD.

V and J are TRBV28 and TRBJ2-7; D not certain. Trimming shortened V by 2 bases and J by 5 bases, and 7 bases separated the two germline ends. CDR1 and CDR2 from the germline V gene are MDHEN and SYDVKM. The CDR3 length is 12 residues. The CDR3 nucleotides read TGTGCCAGCAGTTTAGTAGGGAACGAGCAGTACTTC. Protein sequence: CASSLVGNEQYF. Full variable domain (remainder filled in from reference TRBV28 and TRBJ2-7): DVKVTQSSRYLVKRTGEKVFLECVQDMDHENMFWYRQDPGLGLRLIYFSYDVKMKEKGDIPEGYSVSREKKERFSLILESASTNQTSMYLCASSLVGNEQYFGPGTRLTVT.

V and J are TRBV5-1 and TRBJ2-7, with 10 bases aligning to TRBD2. The CDR3 runs 17 residues. Germline V lookup: CDR1 SGHRS, CDR2 YFSETQ. V gave up 4 bases and J gave up 3 bases; unmatched junction bases: 13. This chain's CDR3 is CASSPGSGRARGYEQYF. The CDR3 bases are TGCGCCAGCAGCCCGGGCAGCGGGAGGGCCAGGGGCTACGAGCAGTACTTC.

The rearrangement links TRBV25-1 to TRBJ2-1; D unclear. The CDR3 consists of 14 residues. Germline V gene sequence: CDR1 MGHDK, CDR2 SYGVNS. Trimming stripped 3 bases from V and 9 bases from J, with 15 bases between. The CDR3 nucleotides are TGTGCCAGCAGTGACGGTTTGATGTGGGGTGAGCAGTTCTTC. Residues: CASSDGLMWGEQFF.

The CDR3 nucleotides are TGTGCCAGCAGCGTAGGGACTATCGCGGTGGGTGAGCAGTTCTTC. It translates to CASSVGTIAVGEQFF. The rearrangement links TRBV9 to TRBJ2-1, with a tentative D call TRBD2 (6 bases). V lost 0 bases to trimming and J lost 9 bases, with 16 bases between them. The CDR3 contains 15 residues. CDR1 is SGDLS, CDR2 YYNGEE, per germline. Full variable domain (rest looked up from reference TRBV9 and TRBJ2-1): DSGVTQTPKHLITATGQRVTLRCSPRSGDLSVYWYQQSLDQGLQFLIQYYNGEERAKGNILERFSAQQFPDLHSELNLSSLELGDSALYFCASSVGTIAVGEQFFGPGTRLTVL.

V is TRBV9 and J is TRBJ2-1; a possible D gene is TRBD2 (5 bases). The germline V gene has CDR1 SGDLS and CDR2 YYNGEE. V was pared by 0 bases and J by 3 bases, with 10 bases between. The CDR3 runs 15 residues. CDR3 DNA: TGTGCCAGCAGCGTAGGAAGCGGCGACTACAATGAGCAGTTCTTC. It translates to CASSVGSGDYNEQFF.

This clone was detected many times. This CDR3 is also generated by other DNA sequences in the sample. V usage is TRBV7-6 and J usage is TRBJ1-2; D gene ambiguous. Per the germline V gene, CDR1 is SGHVS and CDR2 is FNYEAQ. This CDR3 has 14 amino acids. Deletions cut 5 bases from V and 2 bases from J, with 12 bases between. The CDR3 loop is CASSPISANYGYTF. CDR3 coding DNA: TGTGCCAGCAGCCCTATATCGGCCAACTATGGCTACACCTTC.

The chain employs TRBV7-2 and TRBJ2-7; D ambiguous. In germline, CDR1 is SGHTA, CDR2 FQGNSA. V was cut by 0 bases and J by 3 bases, with 9 bases left in between. This CDR3 is 14 amino acids long. CDR3 DNA sequence: TGTGCCAGCAGCTTAGCGTGGGCTAGCTACGAGCAGTACTTC. Translation: CASSLAWASYEQYF.